Listed here are 28 T cell receptor beta chains from one sample, sequenced in a study of sequential checkpoint blockade in melanoma. Clones were sequenced by immunoSEQ multiplex PCR, and TCRdb holds only the in-frame ones, with some missing. Seen here are approximately 6,100 clones, roughly 50% observed once, and the top ten hold about 15%. Treatment given: randomized to nivolumab then ipilimumab (arm A) or the reverse (arm B). Sequenced here: CD8+ T cells sorted from blood (inferred from file names), sampled from a patient given nivolumab and ipilimumab in sequence. The receptors shown here come from a human donor with melanoma.

The rearrangement joins TRBV2 to TRBJ1-5; D is undetermined. CDR1 and CDR2 from the germline V gene are SNHLY and FYNNEI. Trimming took 3 bases from V and 11 from J, leaving 17 bases between them. The length of the CDR3 is 14 residues. CDR3 region: CASSDPGSHQTQHF. The CDR3 DNA is TGTGCCAGCAGTGACCCCGGGAGCCACCAAACCCAGCATTTT. Supplemented by reference TRBV2 and TRBJ1-5, the full variable domain reads EPEVTQTPSHQVTQMGQEVILRCVPISNHLYFYWYRQILGQKVEFLVSFYNNEISEKSEIFDDQFSVERPDGSNFTLKIRSTKLEDSAMYFCASSDPGSHQTQHFGDGTRLSIL.

The CDR3 DNA is TGTGCCAGCAGCCCCATGGGGGCGCGCCGCGACGAGCAGTACTTC. Translated: CASSPMGARRDEQYF. V and J are TRBV27 and TRBJ2-7; maybe TRBD1 (6 bases). Germline V CDR1 and CDR2: MNHEY, SMNVEV (reference sequence). Trimming removed 6 bases at V and 5 bases at J, with 20 bases between. This CDR3 comprises 15 residues.

The CDR3, as DNA: TGTGCCACTGCCCAGGGAATTGCTGAAGCTTTCTTT. Its protein is CATAQGIAEAFF. The rearrangement links TRBV19 to TRBJ1-1; a weak D match, TRBD1 (5 bases). The length of the CDR3 is 12 residues. Germline V gives CDR1 LNHDA, CDR2 SQIVND (reference sequence). Between the trimmed V and J ends, which lost 10 bases and 6 bases, there was a span of 15 bases.

The CDR3 protein is CASSFGTGAYEQYF. For the CDR3, the DNA is TGTGCCAGCAGTTTCGGGACAGGGGCCTACGAGCAGTACTTC. This chain uses TRBV27 with TRBJ2-7; 10 bases are shared with TRBD1. This CDR3 has 14 residues. Looked up from germline, CDR1 is MNHEY and CDR2 is SMNVEV (reference sequence). The ends lost 3 bases at V and 2 bases at J; junction bases unmatched: 1.

This sequence joins TRBV6-5 and TRBJ2-2; unclear D gene. With 3 bases removed from V and 6 bases from J, the gap between germline ends came to 11 bases. Germline V lookup: CDR1 MNHEY, CDR2 SVGAGI. There are 14 residues in the CDR3. Here the CDR3 DNA reads TGTGCCAGCAGTTATGCGGTGAGCCCCGGGGAGCTGTTTTTT. Amino acid sequence: CASSYAVSPGELFF.

Comment on this clone: With only one base between it and a far larger clone, this is likely a read error. The chain carries TRBV5-6 and TRBJ1-1; 9 nucleotides line up with TRBD1. The CDR3 spans 13 residues. Looked up from germline, CDR1 is SGHDT and CDR2 is YYEEEE. The J segment lost 12 bases and the V segment lost 1 base, leaving 7 bases of the junction unmatched. The CDR3 nucleotides read TGTGCCAGCAGCTTGATACAGGGGGCCGGGACTTTCTTT. Amino acid sequence: CASSLIQGAGTFF.

The rearrangement joins TRBV9 to TRBJ1-5; 10 nucleotides line up with TRBD1. Germline assignment: CDR1 SGDLS and CDR2 YYNGEE. The V and J ends lost 3 bases and 2 bases, in that order; junction bases with no gene match: 5. This CDR3 contains 16 residues. CDR3 in DNA: TGTGCCAGCAGCGGAGGGACAGGGGAGCGCAATCAGCCCCAGCATTTT. Translating gives CASSGGTGERNQPQHF.

The chain has TRBV21-1 and TRBJ1-5; the table calls TRBD1, which could not be checked here. TRBV21-1 is marked as a pseudogene. The CDR3 runs to 16 residues. This chain's CDR3 is CASSARDRSRNQPQHF. CDR3 DNA: TGTGCCAGCAGCGCGCGGGACAGATCGCGCAATCAGCCCCAGCATTTT.

The chain joins TRBV6-6 to TRBJ1-6; 7 bases match TRBD1. Trimming removed 6 bases from V and 9 bases from J; junction bases left unmatched: 5. This CDR3 has 13 amino acids. CDR1 is MNHNY and CDR2 is SVGAGI in the germline V gene (reference sequence). CDR3 sequence reads: CASRSGGLSPLHF. The CDR3 bases are TGTGCCAGCAGATCAGGGGGTCTTTCACCCCTCCACTTT.

This chain links TRBV7-2 with TRBJ1-5; no clear D gene. CDR1 is SGHTA, CDR2 FQGNSA, per germline. The length of the CDR3 is 19 residues. V lost 3 bases and J lost 4, with 25 bases in between. CDR3 region: CASSLGSGEKGEPNQPQHF. The CDR3 DNA is TGTGCCAGCAGCTTGGGATCTGGGGAGAAGGGAGAACCGAATCAGCCCCAGCATTTT.

The V and J genes are TRBV27 and TRBJ2-3; the D gene is possibly TRBD2 (5 bases). Per the germline V gene, CDR1 is MNHEY and CDR2 is SMNVEV (reference sequence). CDR3 length: 15 residues. V lost 8 bases to trimming and J lost 4 bases, with 19 bases between them. The CDR3 DNA reads TGTGCCAGCGGGCTGTGGCTAGGGAGTTCAGATACGCAGTATTTT. Protein product: CASGLWLGSSDTQYF.

The chain links TRBV5-4 to TRBJ1-2; a possible D gene is TRBD1 (6 bases). The V end lost 4 bases, the J end lost 5 bases, and 18 bases lay between the germline ends. Looked up from germline, CDR1 is SGHNT and CDR2 is YYREEE (reference sequence). The CDR3 consists of 15 residues. The CDR3 reads CASSHQGTGWYGYTF. The CDR3 DNA is TGTGCCAGCAGCCATCAGGGTACAGGGTGGTATGGCTACACCTTC.

This rearrangement joins TRBV9 to TRBJ2-3; TRBD2 matches at 12 bases. The germline V gene has CDR1 SGDLS and CDR2 YYNGEE. V lost 4 bases to trimming and J lost 0 bases; unmatched junction nucleotides: 9. The CDR3 runs 18 residues. In DNA form, the CDR3 reads TGTGCCAGCAGCCCCACTAGCGGGGGGCCGATTAGCACAGATACGCAGTATTTT. Protein product: CASSPTSGGPISTDTQYF.

CDR3 sequence: CASSGGQTFQETQYF. The DNA of the CDR3 is TGTGCCAGCAGTGGGGGACAGACTTTTCAAGAGACCCAGTACTTC. The chain joins TRBV2 to TRBJ2-5; the match to TRBD1 covers 7 bases. Germline V CDR1 and CDR2: SNHLY, FYNNEI. The V gene end was trimmed by 4 bases and the J gene end by 2 bases; junction bases not matched to a gene: 7. This CDR3 has 15 residues.

This chain uses TRBV7-9 with TRBJ2-7, with D possibly TRBD1 on 5 matching bases. V was trimmed by 4 bases and J by 0 bases, leaving 7 bases between them. Per germline, CDR1 SEHNR and CDR2 FQNEAQ (reference sequence). CDR3 size: 13 residues. CDR3 sequence (DNA): TGTGCCAGCAGCTACGACAGCTCCTACGAGCAGTACTTC. Amino acids: CASSYDSSYEQYF.

This clone is categorized as medium-sized. As DNA, the CDR3 is TGTGCCTGGACAACTACAACTAATGAAAAACTGTTTTTT. This sequence encodes CAWTTTTNEKLFF. This chain connects TRBV30 to TRBJ1-4, with D unclear. CDR1 is GTSNPN, CDR2 SVGIG, per germline (reference sequence). The length of the CDR3 is 13 residues. Trimming left V 4 bases short and J 0 bases short, with 6 bases between.

The chain employs TRBV4-3 and TRBJ2-7; D perhaps matches TRBD2 (6 bases). Germline lookup yields CDR1 LGHNA and CDR2 YSLEER. This CDR3 contains 12 residues. Deletions cut 1 base from V and 6 bases from J, with 7 bases between. Written as DNA, the CDR3 is TGCGCCAGCAGCCAAGTGGGGGGCGAGCAGTACTTC. Translated, it gives CASSQVGGEQYF.

V usage is TRBV27 and J usage is TRBJ2-5, with 7 nucleotides matching TRBD2. TRBJ2-7 explains the end of the DNA better; the J call may be wrong. The CDR3 loop spans 15 amino acids. Germline CDR1 MNHEY, CDR2 SMNVEV (reference sequence). The CDR3 sequence is CASSSLSGKVYEQYF. The CDR3 region has the DNA TGTGCCAGCAGTTCCCTAAGCGGGAAAGTCTACGAGCAGTACTTC.

The V and J genes are TRBV27 and TRBJ1-5, with no clear D. The CDR3 has 15 residues. With 5 bases removed from V and 7 bases from J, the gap between germline ends came to 18 bases. Looked up from germline, CDR1 is MNHEY and CDR2 is SMNVEV (reference sequence). CDR3 bases: TGTGCCAGCAGTCAAACACCGGAGGAGCGCCAGCCCCAGCATTTT. Residues: CASSQTPEERQPQHF.

This clone came up a few times. The chain is built from TRBV7-9 and TRBJ2-1; 9 positions agree with TRBD2. Germline CDR1 is SEHNR and CDR2 is FQNEAQ (reference sequence). Trimming took 5 bases from V and 2 from J; bases not matched to a gene: 7. The CDR3 length is 16 residues. In DNA, the CDR3 is TGTGCCAGCAGCCCGCGGGGGGGCGGGGCCTACAATGAGCAGTTCTTC. This encodes CASSPRGGGAYNEQFF.

The gene calls are TRBV5-1 and TRBJ2-7; possibly TRBD2 for D (6 bases). The CDR3 extends over 16 amino acids. Germline CDR1 SGHRS, CDR2 YFSETQ. Trimming removed 5 bases from V and 1 base from J, with 19 bases in between. The CDR3 sequence: CASSLRPGEISYEQYF. The CDR3 nucleotides are TGCGCCAGCAGTTTACGACCGGGAGAAATTTCCTACGAGCAGTACTTC. The variable domain in full, completed from reference TRBV5-1 and TRBJ2-7, reads KAGVTQTPRYLIKTRGQQVTLSCSPISGHRSVSWYQQTPGQGLQFLFEYFSETQRNKGNFPGRFSGRQFSNSRSEMNVSTLELGDSALYLCASSLRPGEISYEQYFGPGTRLTVT.

Only a few counts were recorded for this clone. The V gene is TRBV6-5, the J gene TRBJ2-2; the match to TRBD2 covers 7 bases. Germline CDR1 MNHEY, CDR2 SVGAGI. The CDR3 runs 13 residues. Trimming took 2 bases from V and 7 from J; bases not matched to a gene: 1. The CDR3 loop reads CASSYGRGGELFF. The CDR3 DNA is TGTGCCAGCAGTTACGGGAGGGGCGGGGAGCTGTTTTTT.

The chain links TRBV9 to TRBJ2-3, with 9 bases aligning to TRBD2. J gave up 4 bases and V 3 bases, and 9 bases lay outside the gene matches. The germline V gene encodes CDR1 SGDLS and CDR2 YYNGEE. The CDR3 has 16 amino acids. The CDR3 region is CASSGEGLAGPDTQYF. The CDR3 DNA follows: TGTGCCAGCAGCGGCGAAGGCCTAGCGGGACCAGATACGCAGTATTTT.

This clone was counted a single time. This rearrangement joins TRBV5-4 to TRBJ2-5, with 7 bases that match TRBD1. V shed 1 base, J shed 5 bases, and the junction held 8 bases outside the gene matches. The CDR3 contains 15 residues. From germline, CDR1 is SGHNT and CDR2 YYREEE (reference sequence). In DNA, the CDR3 is TGTGCCAGCAGCTTGTTAACAGGGGTTTCGGAGACCCAGTACTTC. Protein sequence: CASSLLTGVSETQYF. The full variable domain, completed using reference TRBV5-4 and TRBJ2-5, is ETGVTQSPTHLIKTRGQQVTLRCSSQSGHNTVSWYQQALGQGPQFIFQYYREEENGRGNFPPRFSGLQFPNYSSELNVNALELDDSALYLCASSLLTGVSETQYFGPGTRLLVL.

This clone was seen more than once but under ten times. The chain links TRBV2 to TRBJ1-2, with 9 positions matching TRBD1. Per the germline V gene, CDR1 is SNHLY and CDR2 is FYNNEI. The CDR3 is 18 amino acids. V trimming: 7 bases; J trimming: 4 bases; junction bases outside the gene matches: 19. CDR3 sequence: CASKELSGQGDSLYGYTF. The CDR3 DNA follows: TGTGCCAGCAAAGAGTTGTCGGGACAGGGCGATAGCCTCTATGGCTACACCTTC.

This rearrangement joins TRBV23-1 to TRBJ1-6, with D hard to call. TRBV23-1 belongs to the ORF category, with a function that is uncertain. CDR3 length equals 17 residues. With 3 bases removed from V and 6 bases from J, the gap between germline ends came to 18 bases. CDR3 in amino acids: CASSHHSPSPFNSPLHF. The CDR3 nucleotides are TGCGCCAGCAGTCACCACAGTCCTTCGCCCTTTAATTCACCCCTCCACTTT.

The rearrangement uses TRBV9 and TRBJ2-7; D ambiguous. The CDR3 has 17 residues. In germline, CDR1 is SGDLS, CDR2 YYNGEE. With 4 bases removed from V and 2 bases from J, the gap between germline ends came to 22 bases. CDR3: CASSPEAQQVVPYEQYF. The CDR3 DNA sequence: TGTGCCAGCAGCCCCGAGGCTCAGCAAGTGGTCCCCTACGAGCAGTACTTC.

This chain connects TRBV29-1 to TRBJ2-5; D is ambiguous. Trimming pared 4 bases from V and 1 base from J, leaving 10 bases between. Germline V CDR1 and CDR2: SQVTM, ANQGSEA. This CDR3 is built from 13 residues. CDR3: CSVVIYFQETQYF. The CDR3 DNA reads TGCAGCGTTGTCATCTACTTCCAAGAGACCCAGTACTTC.